The next 12 T cell receptor beta chains were all read from a single sample in a study of cytomegalovirus exposure and HLA in healthy donors. The PCR ran on 60 Vbeta and 13 Jbeta primers. Libraries were prepared by immunoSEQ multiplex PCR; TCRdb keeps only in-frame clonotypes and omits some of them. The table lists about 130,000 clones, roughly 80% of them singletons. Material for sequencing was PBMCs. All receptors derive from a girl between 2 and 10 years old in good health and CMV-seronegative.

Only one count was recorded for this clone. This rearrangement joins TRBV5-4 to TRBJ2-1; D might be TRBD2 (5 bases). V gave up 0 bases and J gave up 10 bases, with 5 bases separating them. CDR3 length: 11 residues. From germline, CDR1 is SGHNT and CDR2 YYREEE (reference sequence). CDR3 in amino acids: CASSLGGEQFF. Written as DNA, the CDR3 is TGTGCCAGCAGCTTGGGAGGGGAGCAGTTCTTC. The full variable domain, completed using reference TRBV5-4 and TRBJ2-1, is ETGVTQSPTHLIKTRGQQVTLRCSSQSGHNTVSWYQQALGQGPQFIFQYYREEENGRGNFPPRFSGLQFPNYSSELNVNALELDDSALYLCASSLGGEQFFGPGTRLTVL.

In DNA form, the CDR3 reads TGTGCCAGCAGCCTAAGTGGCCAAGGGGGCACAGATACGCAGTATTTT. This sequence encodes CASSLSGQGGTDTQYF. The gene calls are TRBV7-2 and TRBJ2-3; D might be TRBD1 (5 bases). Per the germline V gene, CDR1 is SGHTA and CDR2 is FQGNSA. The CDR3 runs to 16 residues. V was pared by 5 bases and J by 1 base, with 16 bases between.

This chain connects TRBV4-1 to TRBJ2-3, with TRBD2 identical over 9 bases. J lost 3 bases, V lost 2 bases, and 9 bases had no gene match. This CDR3 contains 17 residues. Germline assignment: CDR1 MGHRA and CDR2 YSYEKL. Here the CDR3 reads CASSQTLAGPGTDTQYF. CDR3 nucleotides: TGCGCCAGCAGCCAAACCCTAGCGGGACCAGGTACAGATACGCAGTATTTT.

The V call is TRBV19, the J call TRBJ1-1, with TRBD1 matching over 9 bases. From germline, CDR1 is LNHDA and CDR2 SQIVND (reference sequence). The CDR3 is made up of 18 amino acids. The junction had 18 bases not matched to a gene; V was cut back by 6 bases and J by 4 bases. CDR3 amino acids: CASRGRGIQGALGTEAFF. CDR3 sequence (DNA): TGTGCCAGTAGGGGTAGAGGGATACAGGGGGCGTTGGGCACTGAAGCTTTCTTT. The variable domain in full, with the rest retrieved from reference TRBV19 and TRBJ1-1, is DGGITQSPKYLFRKEGQNVTLSCEQNLNHDAMYWYRQDPGQGLRLIYYSQIVNDFQKGDIAEGYSVSREKKESFPLTVTSAQKNPTAFYLCASRGRGIQGALGTEAFFGQGTRLTVV.

The rearrangement links TRBV6-1 to TRBJ1-2; the D is unclear. CDR3 length equals 13 residues. The V gene's germline CDR1 is MNHNS and CDR2 SASEGT. V dropped 2 bases and J dropped 3 bases, with 7 bases sitting between them. The CDR3 bases are TGTGCCAGCAGTGAATTCGGGGACTATGGCTACACCTTC. It encodes CASSEFGDYGYTF.

The rearrangement links TRBV18 to TRBJ1-2; possibly TRBD1 for D (5 bases). The germline gives CDR1 KGHSH, CDR2 LQKENI. The CDR3 is 16 amino acids. V lost 3 bases and J lost 8, with 22 bases in between. The CDR3 sequence: CASSPDNTYPLEGYTF. As DNA, the CDR3 is TGTGCCAGCTCACCGGACAACACCTACCCCCTGGAGGGCTACACCTTC.

This chain connects TRBV9 to TRBJ1-1, with D unclear. V lost 0 bases and J 4 bases, leaving 7 bases between the germline ends. The CDR3 length is 13 residues. Germline CDR1 is SGDLS and CDR2 is YYNGEE. CDR3: CASSVAPLTEAFF. CDR3 DNA sequence: TGTGCCAGCAGCGTAGCTCCCCTCACTGAAGCTTTCTTT.

V usage is TRBV9 and J usage is TRBJ1-1, with TRBD1 matching over 12 bases. The trim removed 0 bases at V and 5 bases at J, leaving 11 bases unmatched. This CDR3 comprises 18 residues. Germline-derived CDR1 and CDR2 are SGDLS and YYNGEE. CDR3 sequence (DNA): TGTGCCAGCAGCGTAGGACCGGGACAGGGGGCCTTTTGGACTGAAGCTTTCTTT. Amino acids: CASSVGPGQGAFWTEAFF.

This clone was seen a few times. The chain uses TRBV29-1 and TRBJ1-1; no definite D call. CDR1 is SQVTM and CDR2 is ANQGSEA in the germline V gene. The CDR3 has 14 residues. V was trimmed by 8 bases and J by 1 base, leaving 17 bases between them. CDR3 sequence (DNA): TGCAGCATTGGAACCCCGAGGGAGAACACTGAAGCTTTCTTT. Amino acids: CSIGTPRENTEAFF.

The V call is TRBV7-9, the J call TRBJ1-5; 10 bases match TRBD1. This CDR3 is 14 amino acids long. Trimming cost V 3 bases and J 4 bases; bases outside gene matches: 0. Germline CDR1 SEHNR, CDR2 FQNEAQ (reference sequence). The CDR3 protein is CASSLGQGNQPQHF. The CDR3 coding sequence is TGTGCCAGCAGCTTGGGACAGGGGAATCAGCCCCAGCATTTT.

This clone has a handful of counts. The chain links TRBV19 to TRBJ1-5; D gene ambiguous. The CDR3 has 14 residues. Germline CDR1 LNHDA, CDR2 SQIVND (reference sequence). Between the trimmed V and J ends, which lost 5 bases and 3 bases, there was a span of 11 bases. In DNA form, the CDR3 reads TGTGCCAGTAGTCTCCGAGGAAACAATCAGCCCCAGCATTTT. Translated, it gives CASSLRGNNQPQHF.

V is TRBV10-1 and J is TRBJ2-4; D possibly corresponds to TRBD2 (6 bases). CDR1 WNHNN and CDR2 SYGVQD come from the germline V gene (reference sequence). The CDR3 is 11 residues long. V was cut by 8 bases and J by 8 bases, with 10 bases left in between. The CDR3 DNA is TGCGCCAGCGGTAGGAGGGACATTCAGTACTTC. Its protein product is CASGRRDIQYF.